This is a list of T cell receptor beta chains from one sample in a study of T cell changes during pregnancy in multiple sclerosis. TCRdb's table, derived via immunoSEQ multiplex PCR, lists solely in-frame clones and lacks some. The table includes some 66,000 clones, roughly 91% detected once. The material sequenced was CD8+ T cells from peripheral blood mononuclear cells, taken before pregnancy. These receptors were collected from a female donor with multiple sclerosis, enrolled in a pregnancy study. CDR3s include the opening cysteine and the closing phenylalanine or tryptophan. The order of the fields is V gene, clone size, J gene, CDR3 protein. A clone size is listed for some rows: how often the clone was seen (once, few, many), or a class if it is expanded.

V: TRBV6-1; size: once; J: TRBJ1-5; CDR3: CASSDKGENQPQHF
V: TRBV1; size: few; J: TRBJ1-1; CDR3: CTSSQSTGGKDTEAFF
V: TRBV4-2; size: once; J: TRBJ1-6; CDR3: CASSQDERGGFYNSPLHF
V: TRBV25-1; size: -; J: TRBJ1-2; CDR3: CASSSQTGLDGYTF
V: TRBV15; size: -; J: TRBJ2-3; CDR3: CATSRDPDLPGADTQYF
V: TRBV19; size: once; J: TRBJ1-2; CDR3: CASLSFNYGYTF
V: TRBV2; size: -; J: TRBJ2-1; CDR3: CASRQRLQGMDEQFF
V: TRBV11-2; size: -; J: TRBJ2-5; CDR3: CASSPEGTLQETQYF
V: TRBV7-9; size: -; J: TRBJ1-2; CDR3: CASSLTGNGYTF
V: TRBV6-4; size: -; J: TRBJ1-2; CDR3: CASSDTIQSNWYGYTF
V: TRBV10-3; size: -; J: TRBJ1-2; CDR3: CAISPSLGDGYTF
V: TRBV19; size: few; J: TRBJ1-2; CDR3: CASTFYSGTDYGYTF
V: TRBV6-5; size: -; J: TRBJ2-1; CDR3: CASSSGQLEQFF
V: TRBV27; size: -; J: TRBJ2-1; CDR3: CASSFRAGGTNEQFF
V: TRBV9; size: -; J: TRBJ2-5; CDR3: CASSALGQGSEETQYF
V: TRBV6-1; size: -; J: TRBJ1-2; CDR3: CATHLQGDYGYTF
V: TRBV19; size: -; J: TRBJ2-7; CDR3: CASSGTAYEQYF
V: TRBV21-1; size: -; J: TRBJ2-1; CDR3: CASSPGGSGGTLIPNEQFF
V: TRBV9; size: -; J: TRBJ1-3; CDR3: CASSVRDSRFSGNTIYF
V: TRBV27; size: -; J: TRBJ1-1; CDR3: CASKGPGQRAEAFF
V: TRBV6-1; size: -; J: TRBJ2-1; CDR3: CASNVPVPYNEQFF
V: TRBV27; size: -; J: TRBJ1-5; CDR3: CASSQQGQETNQPQHF
V: TRBV7-7; size: -; J: TRBJ1-5; CDR3: CASSSDRGVRQPQHF
V: TRBV19; size: -; J: TRBJ1-5; CDR3: CATQQTGWMDQPQHF
V: TRBV5-1; size: -; J: TRBJ2-1; CDR3: CASSLAGSSSYNEQFF
V: TRBV30; size: -; J: TRBJ1-2; CDR3: CAWSVTVEGNYGYTF
V: TRBV5-6; size: -; J: TRBJ2-1; CDR3: CATSVGSSYNEQFF
V: TRBV4-2; size: -; J: TRBJ2-7; CDR3: CASSQDWAGSEQYF
V: TRBV9; size: -; J: TRBJ1-1; CDR3: CASSPGTPDEAFF
V: TRBV4-1; size: -; J: TRBJ1-1; CDR3: CASSQGPRQDTEAFF
V: TRBV6-5; size: -; J: TRBJ1-6; CDR3: CASSHLTGEGSPLHF
V: TRBV7-2; size: -; J: TRBJ2-1; CDR3: CASSLVLRGATYNEQFF
V: TRBV6-5; size: -; J: TRBJ1-1; CDR3: CASSFGQGNEAFF
V: TRBV5-4; size: -; J: TRBJ2-7; CDR3: CASSFTPSGAIPYEQYF
V: TRBV6-1; size: -; J: TRBJ2-2; CDR3: CASSALISAGGTGELFF
V: TRBV29-1; size: -; J: TRBJ2-5; CDR3: CSVGGLAGYETQYF
V: TRBV9; size: -; J: TRBJ2-6; CDR3: CASSGVRSGANVLTF
V: TRBV6-5; size: -; J: TRBJ1-2; CDR3: CASSFTRRYGYTF
V: TRBV4-1; size: -; J: TRBJ2-1; CDR3: CASSQVGDEQFF
V: TRBV10-2; size: -; J: TRBJ2-5; CDR3: CASSESDTLETQYF
V: TRBV10-3; size: -; J: TRBJ1-1; CDR3: CAITRQGRNTEAFF